This is a list of T cell receptor beta chains from one sample in a study of blood T cell repertoires in COVID-19. This table comes from immunoSEQ multiplex PCR, and its TCRdb copy is limited to in-frame clones, with some not included. This table has 200,000 to 250,000 clones, roughly 92% appearing once. The sample comprised peripheral blood. These receptors were collected from a man aged 55 to 70 with COVID-19, enrolled during active disease. The CDR3 runs from the conserved cysteine through the conserved F or W. D genes are given only for firm matches. The listing skips clone size in some rows; elsewhere it reads once, few, many or a size class.

clone_size d_call j_call v_call cdr3_aa cdr3_nt
- - TRBJ1-3 TRBV14 CASSQETSGNTIYF TGTGCCAGCAGCCAAGAGACTTCTGGAAACACCATATATTTT
- - TRBJ2-7 TRBV7-9 CASSLTQAPYEQYF TGTGCCAGCAGCTTGACCCAGGCCCCCTACGAGCAGTACTTC
- - TRBJ1-6 TRBV2 CASREDGDYNSPLHF TGTGCCAGCAGGGAAGACGGGGACTATAATTCACCCCTCCACTTT
- - TRBJ1-4 TRBV7-9 CASSLANMKEKLFF TGTGCCAGCAGCTTAGCGAACATGAAGGAAAAACTGTTTTTT
- - TRBJ2-7 TRBV11-2 CASSSLFRGAPSLLNEQYF TGTGCCAGCAGCTCCTTATTCCGTGGGGCGCCAAGTCTTCTAAACGAGCAGTACTTC
- TRBD1 TRBJ2-1 TRBV11-1 CASSLGTGNEQFF TGTGCCAGCAGCTTAGGGACAGGTAATGAGCAGTTCTTC
- TRBD2 TRBJ2-1 TRBV5-1 CASSSRTSGGALTNEQFF TGCGCCAGCAGCTCCAGGACTAGCGGGGGGGCCCTTACCAATGAGCAGTTCTTC
- - TRBJ2-7 TRBV29-1 CSVGAAAYEQYF TGCAGCGTTGGGGCAGCAGCATACGAGCAGTACTTC
- TRBD2 TRBJ2-2 TRBV7-2 CASSSPGLAGTISTGELFF TGTGCCAGCAGCTCACCGGGACTAGCGGGAACTATAAGCACCGGGGAGCTGTTTTTT
- TRBD1 TRBJ1-1 TRBV12-3/TRBV12-4 CASSHRGTEAFF TGTGCCAGCAGTCACAGGGGTACTGAAGCTTTCTTT
few - TRBJ2-5 TRBV19 CASSIPGSTQETQYF TGTGCCAGTAGTATTCCAGGGTCAACGCAAGAGACCCAGTACTTC
- TRBD2 TRBJ2-1 TRBV2 CASSPRLAALNEQFF TGTGCCAGCAGTCCACGACTAGCGGCTTTGAATGAGCAGTTCTTC
- - TRBJ1-3 TRBV5-1 CASSLGDGGNTIYF TGCGCCAGCAGCTTAGGAGATGGTGGAAACACCATATATTTT
- - TRBJ1-1 TRBV19 CASSIRGAMNTEAFF TGTGCCAGTAGTATTCGGGGAGCCATGAACACTGAAGCTTTCTTT
- - TRBJ1-3 TRBV5-1 CASSIDTSGNTIYF TGCGCCAGCAGCATTGACACCTCTGGAAACACCATATATTTT
- - TRBJ2-7 TRBV5-4 CASSLGPGRDSYEQYF TGTGCCAGCAGCTTGGGTCCGGGGCGGGATTCCTACGAGCAGTACTTC
- - TRBJ1-1 TRBV15 CATSRDQVDTEAFF TGTGCCACCAGCAGAGATCAAGTAGACACTGAAGCTTTCTTT
- - TRBJ1-4 TRBV2 CASAHGDSTNEKLFF TGTGCCAGCGCCCACGGGGACTCAACTAATGAAAAACTGTTTTTT
- - TRBJ2-1 TRBV29-1 CSVGFTGNEQFF TGCAGCGTTGGTTTTACGGGGAATGAGCAGTTCTTC
few TRBD1 TRBJ1-5 TRBV5-5 CASSLRTGDGSQPQHF TGTGCCAGCAGCCTCCGGACAGGGGACGGCAGTCAGCCCCAGCATTTT
- TRBD2 TRBJ2-3 TRBV24-1 CATSPSGEGQWSTDTQYF TGTGCCACCAGTCCCTCCGGGGAGGGCCAATGGAGCACAGATACGCAGTATTTT
- TRBD1 TRBJ1-6 TRBV6-4 CASSEFGTGDLVYSPLHF TGTGCCAGCAGTGAGTTTGGGACAGGGGATCTTGTGTATTCACCCCTCCACTTT
- TRBD1 TRBJ1-4 TRBV28 CASSTPGGPTNEKLFF TGTGCCAGCAGTACCCCAGGGGGTCCAACTAATGAAAAACTGTTTTTT